These T cell receptor beta chains were read from a single sample in a study of identical twins. Via MiXCR, TCRdb re-called the 5' RACE reads, giving one row per CDR3 protein. The sample has 450,000 or so distinct CDR3 sequences, approximately 25% seen once. These data were also filed under a second study, of T cells expressing NK-cell markers.

The specimen was CD4+ T cells sorted from blood. The source of these receptors is a woman between 18 and 29 years old in good health. The CDR3 runs from the conserved cysteine through the conserved F or W. D genes are given only for firm matches. Some rows have no size entry. The others give once, few or many, or a class for an expanded clone.

TRBJ2-2,few,TRBV29-1,.,TGCAGCGTACCCTCGGGGCGGGGAGTAAACACCGGGGAGCTGTTTTTT,CSVPSGRGVNTGELFF
TRBJ2-5,.,TRBV12-3/TRBV12-4,.,TGTGCCAGCAGCGGGCGGGGACGTGAGACCCAGTACTTC,CASSGRGRETQYF
TRBJ2-3,.,TRBV7-2,.,TGTGCCAGCAGCTTAGTCTTAGCGGGCACAGATACGCAGTATTTT,CASSLVLAGTDTQYF
TRBJ2-6,few,TRBV3-1,.,TGTGCCAGCAGCCAAGTAGGAGGGACCGTCCTAGGGGCCAACGTCCTGACTTTC,CASSQVGGTVLGANVLTF
TRBJ2-2,.,TRBV12-3/TRBV12-4,.,TGTGCCAGCAGTCCCTTGACTCACACCGGGGAGCTGTTTTTT,CASSPLTHTGELFF
TRBJ2-5,.,TRBV11-2,.,TGTGCCAGCAGCCGCGGGGACCGGGAGACCCAGTACTTC,CASSRGDRETQYF
TRBJ2-7,.,TRBV12-3/TRBV12-4,.,TGTGCCAGCAGTTTAGCGCAGGGGGGGGGCTCCTACGAGCAGTACTTC,CASSLAQGGGSYEQYF
TRBJ2-1,many,TRBV11-3,.,TGTGCCAGCAGCCCCCAGGAGGGAACGATAAATGAGCAGTTCTTC,CASSPQEGTINEQFF
TRBJ2-3,.,TRBV7-2,TRBD2,TGTGCCAGCAGCTCACGCGCCGGAGGACTAGCGGGAGGCCCCCGTACGCAGTATTTT,CASSSRAGGLAGGPRTQYF
TRBJ2-3,few,TRBV11-2,.,TGTGCCAGCAGCTTAGTGGCCAGGGCGGGGAAGTCAGATACGCAGTATTTT,CASSLVARAGKSDTQYF
TRBJ1-1,.,TRBV5-1,.,TGCGCCAGCAGCTTGGTTGACAGCGAAGCTTTCTTT,CASSLVDSEAFF
TRBJ2-7,few,TRBV5-6,TRBD1,TGTGCCAGCAGCTCTCGGACAGGTGGCCGTTACGAGCAGTACTTC,CASSSRTGGRYEQYF
TRBJ2-5,few,TRBV4-3,.,TGCGCCAGCAGCCAAGACCTGGGGGAACGGCAAGAGACCCAGTACTTC,CASSQDLGERQETQYF
TRBJ2-1,few,TRBV7-2,.,TGTGCCAGCAGCTTCGTCAACATAACCTACAATGAGCAGTTCTTC,CASSFVNITYNEQFF
TRBJ2-1,few,TRBV20-1,.,TGCAGTGCTAGAATTGACGGCCATGAGCAGTTCTTC,CSARIDGHEQFF
TRBJ2-5,.,TRBV3-1,TRBD1,TGTGCCAGCAGCCAAAACCGTCCAACCGGGACAGGGGTGAATGGAGAGACCCAGTACTTC,CASSQNRPTGTGVNGETQYF
TRBJ2-7,many,TRBV5-1,TRBD1,TGCGCCAGCAGCTCGGGGACAGATCCCTACGAGCAGTACTTC,CASSSGTDPYEQYF
TRBJ2-1,few,TRBV2,.,TGTGCCAGCAGTGACAGGGTCCCTGGAAGTGAGCAGTTCTTC,CASSDRVPGSEQFF
TRBJ2-1,few,TRBV20-1,TRBD1,TGCAGTGCCTCGGACAGGGGGTTTAGCAATGAGCAGTTCTTC,CSASDRGFSNEQFF
TRBJ1-1,few,TRBV7-2,.,TGTGCCAGCAGCTCTCTAGGTGCGGGGGACACTGAAGCTTTCTTT,CASSSLGAGDTEAFF
TRBJ1-2,.,TRBV29-1,TRBD1,TGCAGCGTTCGTAGGGGGGACAGTTCTGGCTACACCTTC,CSVRRGDSSGYTF
TRBJ2-5,few,TRBV20-1,TRBD2,TGCAGTGCTTCCCGGGGGGGCGCAGAGACCCAGTACTTC,CSASRGGAETQYF
TRBJ1-1,.,TRBV20-1,.,TGCAGTCCGATTGGATCGTTCAACACTGAAGCTTTCTTT,CSPIGSFNTEAFF
TRBJ2-1,few,TRBV11-2,.,TGTGCCAGCAGCTTAAATCTTTGGACGATCTCCTACAATGAGCAGTTCTTC,CASSLNLWTISYNEQFF
TRBJ2-5,few,TRBV5-1,TRBD2,TGCGCCAGCAGTGATACTAGCGGACAAGAGACCCAGTACTTC,CASSDTSGQETQYF
TRBJ2-1,.,TRBV27,.,TGTGCCAGCAGTAGGGGGATTTCTACCTCCTACAATGAGCAGTTCTTC,CASSRGISTSYNEQFF
TRBJ2-7,.,TRBV20-1,.,TGCAGTGCTACTTCCCCACATTACGAGCAGTACTTC,CSATSPHYEQYF
TRBJ2-7,few,TRBV12-3/TRBV12-4,.,TGTGCCAGCAGTTTCGGCAGGGGGGTCTACGAGCAGTACTTC,CASSFGRGVYEQYF
TRBJ2-1,.,TRBV7-2,.,TGTGCCAGCAGCTTAGGTGGGGGGAGTGGCAATGAGCAGTTCTTC,CASSLGGGSGNEQFF
TRBJ2-1,.,TRBV7-2,.,TGTGCCAGCAGCAAGGGGTGGGAGCAGTTCTTC,CASSKGWEQFF
TRBJ2-1,.,TRBV7-9,TRBD1,TGTGCCAGCGACAGACCGGGACAGGATTTGGGCAATGAGCAGTTCTTC,CASDRPGQDLGNEQFF
TRBJ2-7,.,TRBV12-3/TRBV12-4,TRBD2,TGTGCCAGCAGACCCGGGACTAGCCCCTACGAGCAGTACTTC,CASRPGTSPYEQYF
TRBJ1-1,few,TRBV20-1,.,TGCAGTGCTAGTTCTCAGCGGGAGACTGAAGCTTTCTTT,CSASSQRETEAFF
TRBJ2-2,.,TRBV15,TRBD1,TGTGCCACCAGCAGAGATCAGGGGGCAGGTGGCGGGGAGCTGTTTTTT,CATSRDQGAGGGELFF
TRBJ2-3,.,TRBV5-1,TRBD2,TGCGCCAGCAGCCTTCCGACTAGCGGGAGGTATCCAGATACGCAGTATTTT,CASSLPTSGRYPDTQYF
TRBJ2-7,.,TRBV5-8,.,TGTGCCAGCCGCAGGCGTTCCTACGAGCAGTACTTC,CASRRRSYEQYF
TRBJ1-3,.,TRBV25-1,.,TGTGCCAGCAGTATCAGCCGTTGGGGAAACACCATATATTTT,CASSISRWGNTIYF